A single sample is the source of the 21 T cell receptor beta chains below, sequenced in a study of T cell responses to AZD1222 COVID-19 vaccine. Generated by immunoSEQ multiplex PCR, the TCRdb table keeps only in-frame clones and is missing some. Of 95,000 to 110,000 clones listed, over 80% were seen once; the top ten hold approximately 5.6%. The starting material was peripheral blood, obtained 28 days after the second AZD1222 dose. These receptors originate from an adult who received the AZD1222 COVID-19 vaccine.

This chain links TRBV18 with TRBJ1-6; D not certain. CDR1 is KGHSH and CDR2 is LQKENI in the germline V gene. The length of the CDR3 is 14 residues. V was cut by 4 bases and J by 5 bases, with 9 bases left in between. The CDR3 DNA reads as TGTGCCAGCTCACGGCAGGCCGATAATTCACCCCTCCACTTT. Protein sequence: CASSRQADNSPLHF.

V usage is TRBV6-6 and J usage is TRBJ2-2; D is uncertain. The CDR3 contains 13 residues. Germline V gene lookup returns CDR1 MNHNY and CDR2 SVGAGI (reference sequence). V lost 6 bases and J lost 4, with 9 bases in between. This CDR3 is CASSPSTTGELFF. For the CDR3, the DNA is TGTGCCAGCAGCCCTTCTACCACCGGGGAGCTGTTTTTT.

The rearrangement links TRBV5-4 to TRBJ2-5; TRBD2 aligns across 9 bases. The CDR3 runs to 16 residues. Trimming cost V 8 bases and J 2 bases; bases outside gene matches: 13. Germline V gene lookup returns CDR1 SGHNT and CDR2 YYREEE (reference sequence). In DNA, the CDR3 is TGTGCCAGTGGGGGAGCAGCGGGGGGCCTTCAAGAGACCCAGTACTTC. This gives the protein CASGGAAGGLQETQYF.

V gene TRBV2 combines with J gene TRBJ1-1; D gene ambiguous. Germline-derived CDR1 and CDR2 are SNHLY and FYNNEI. V was pared by 6 bases and J by 1 base, with 3 bases between. CDR3 size: 11 residues. CDR3 coding DNA: TGTGCCAGCAGGGAGAACACTGAAGCTTTCTTT. Protein sequence: CASRENTEAFF.

The chain combines TRBV25-1 with TRBJ2-7, with TRBD1 identical over 7 bases. With V trimmed by 6 bases and J by 6 bases, 5 bases remained unmatched. Germline V lookup: CDR1 MGHDK, CDR2 SYGVNS. This CDR3 is 12 amino acids long. In nucleotides, the CDR3 is TGTGCCAGCAGGACAGGGACCTCCGAGCAGTACTTC. Translation: CASRTGTSEQYF.

V and J are TRBV6-5 and TRBJ2-1; 7 bases match TRBD2. The germline V gene has CDR1 MNHEY and CDR2 SVGAGI. The ends lost 0 bases at V and 2 bases at J; junction bases unmatched: 1. This CDR3 is 15 amino acids long. The CDR3 DNA reads TGTGCCAGCAGTTACTCTGGGGGGGCCTACAATGAGCAGTTCTTC. Amino acids: CASSYSGGAYNEQFF.

This clone was seen ten or more times. J is TRBJ1-5 and V is TRBV28, with a possible D match to TRBD1 (6 bases). V shed 3 bases and J shed 6 bases, with 15 bases lying between them. CDR1 is MDHEN and CDR2 is SYDVKM in the germline V gene. This CDR3 has 15 amino acids. The CDR3 region is CASSFRRGESQPQHF. Written as DNA, the CDR3 is TGTGCCAGCAGTTTTCGCAGGGGAGAAAGTCAGCCCCAGCATTTT.

The V and J genes are TRBV30 and TRBJ2-1; D call uncertain. Germline V gene lookup returns CDR1 GTSNPN and CDR2 SVGIG (reference sequence). There are 12 residues in the CDR3. V was clipped by 1 base and J by 9 bases, with 10 bases between them. In nucleotides, the CDR3 is TGTGCCTGGAGTGCATCTGGAGTTGAGCAGTTCTTC. Its protein product is CAWSASGVEQFF.

The rearrangement joins TRBV6-6 to TRBJ1-5, with D uncertain. V lost 2 bases to trimming and J lost 6 bases, with 14 bases between them. Germline V gene sequence: CDR1 MNHNY, CDR2 SVGAGI (reference sequence). This CDR3 is 15 amino acids long. The CDR3 DNA is TGTGCCAGCAGTTACGATGGGAGTCTAGGTCAGCCCCAGCATTTT. Translating gives CASSYDGSLGQPQHF.

The genes are TRBV30 and TRBJ1-3, with D unresolved. Germline V lookup: CDR1 GTSNPN, CDR2 SVGIG (reference sequence). V was trimmed by 5 bases and J by 7 bases, leaving 12 bases between them. The CDR3 sequence is 12 residues long. CDR3 coding DNA: TGTGCCTGGGGTGGGGTCTGGAACACCATATATTTT. This translates into CAWGGVWNTIYF.

The gene calls are TRBV2 and TRBJ1-2; D is ambiguous. The CDR3 covers 13 residues. V was trimmed by 6 bases and J by 0 bases, leaving 8 bases between them. Germline CDR1 and CDR2: SNHLY and FYNNEI. The CDR3 DNA reads as TGTGCCAGCAGCTCCGCCTCTAACTATGGCTACACCTTC. Translated: CASSSASNYGYTF.

The genes are TRBV2 and TRBJ2-7, with TRBD2 as a possible D gene (5 bases). Trimming took off 3 bases at V and 1 base at J, with 10 bases between the two ends. The CDR3 spans 14 residues. The germline gives CDR1 SNHLY, CDR2 FYNNEI. CDR3 sequence: CASSERADSYEQYF. CDR3 bases: TGTGCCAGCAGTGAGAGGGCCGATTCCTACGAGCAGTACTTC.

V gene TRBV7-2 combines with J gene TRBJ1-2; 7 bases line up with TRBD1. The CDR3 loop spans 15 amino acids. Germline CDR1 SGHTA, CDR2 FQGNSA. V lost 3 bases to trimming and J lost 5 bases; unmatched junction nucleotides: 9. CDR3 region: CASSLNRGIGYGYTF. CDR3 coding DNA: TGTGCCAGCAGCTTGAACAGGGGAATAGGGTATGGCTACACCTTC.

The chain recombines TRBV29-1 with TRBJ2-7; no firm D call. CDR1 SQVTM and CDR2 ANQGSEA come from the germline V gene. V was pared by 4 bases and J by 1 base, with 11 bases between. The CDR3 runs to 13 residues. The CDR3 bases are TGCAGCGTTGCCTACGGCGTTTCCTACGAGCAGTACTTC. Its protein is CSVAYGVSYEQYF.

The genes are TRBV5-1 and TRBJ1-2; 10 nucleotides align to TRBD1. Trimming cost V 1 base and J 7 bases; bases outside gene matches: 10. Germline CDR1 SGHRS, CDR2 YFSETQ. The CDR3 runs 16 residues. The CDR3 bases are TGCGCCAGCAGCTTGAGGAATCGGGACAGGGGTGGTGGCTACACCTTC. Translation gives CASSLRNRDRGGGYTF.

The CDR3 protein is CASSLGRANLYEQYF. CDR3 nucleotide sequence: TGTGCCAGCAGTTTAGGGAGGGCGAACCTCTACGAGCAGTACTTC. This rearrangement joins TRBV27 to TRBJ2-7; 7 bases are a match to TRBD2. CDR1 MNHEY and CDR2 SMNVEV come from the germline V gene (reference sequence). This CDR3 spans 15 amino acids. V dropped 2 bases and J dropped 3; count of bases not matched to a gene: 7.

This clone was seen just once. This chain joins TRBV19 and TRBJ2-1; D may be TRBD2 (6 bases). Trimming removed 7 bases at V and 2 bases at J, with 15 bases between. Germline V gene lookup returns CDR1 LNHDA and CDR2 SQIVND (reference sequence). This CDR3 contains 15 residues. As DNA, the CDR3 is TGTGCCAGTACTGGCGGGGCCCCCCCCTACAATGAGCAGTTCTTC. Protein sequence: CASTGGAPPYNEQFF.

The chain links TRBV11-2 to TRBJ1-2, with TRBD1 matching 9 bases. The CDR3 loop spans 17 amino acids. Germline V gene sequence: CDR1 SGHAT, CDR2 FQNNGV. Trimming took 4 bases from V and 3 from J; bases not matched to a gene: 12. Here the CDR3 reads CASSSSGQGFQDYGYTF. CDR3 in DNA: TGTGCCAGCAGCTCGTCGGGACAGGGTTTTCAAGACTATGGCTACACCTTC.

This chain joins TRBV29-1 and TRBJ1-1, with TRBD1 as a possible D gene (5 bases). The CDR3 is 10 amino acids. Per the germline V gene, CDR1 is SQVTM and CDR2 is ANQGSEA. V was cut by 3 bases and J by 7 bases, with 6 bases left in between. CDR3 bases: TGCAGCGTTGAGGGGGGTGAAGCTTTCTTT. Protein: CSVEGGEAFF.

The CDR3 sequence is CASEGGGRAYNEQFF. The CDR3 nucleotides are TGTGCCAGCGAGGGGGGCGGGAGGGCCTACAATGAGCAGTTCTTC. This rearrangement joins TRBV2 to TRBJ2-1; the match to TRBD2 covers 9 bases. CDR3 size: 15 residues. The V segment lost 8 bases and the J segment 2 bases; nucleotides outside the gene matches: 7. The germline gives CDR1 SNHLY, CDR2 FYNNEI.

The genes are TRBV5-1 and TRBJ1-1, with D possibly TRBD1 on 5 matching bases. Trimming shortened V by 2 bases and J by 1 base, and 9 bases separated the two germline ends. CDR1 and CDR2 (germline): SGHRS, YFSETQ. The CDR3 is 14 amino acids. The chain's CDR3 is CASSLFRENTEAFF. CDR3 nucleotides: TGCGCCAGCAGCTTATTCAGGGAGAACACTGAAGCTTTCTTT. The variable domain in full, with the rest retrieved from reference TRBV5-1 and TRBJ1-1, is KAGVTQTPRYLIKTRGQQVTLSCSPISGHRSVSWYQQTPGQGLQFLFEYFSETQRNKGNFPGRFSGRQFSNSRSEMNVSTLELGDSALYLCASSLFRENTEAFFGQGTRLTVV.